The entry that follows covers one T cell receptor (beta chain) sequence. The data were taken from a study of blood T cell repertoires in COVID-19. Across the study: Samples taken during acute and convalescent COVID-19 were collected in the United States, Italy and Spain.

Clones were sequenced by immunoSEQ multiplex PCR, and TCRdb holds only the in-frame ones, with some missing. This sample has 200,000 to 300,000 clones; 88% occur once, and the top ten carry 2.5%. Germline V CDR1 and CDR2: SGHVS, FQNEAQ. The CDR3 runs 15 residues. Trimming left V 1 base short and J 3 bases short, with 12 bases between. This TCR was sampled from a woman aged 35 to 49 with acute COVID-19. V usage is TRBV7-8 and J usage is TRBJ1-1; tentatively, D is TRBD1 (6 bases). Source material: PBMCs or T cells enriched from blood (not recorded which). CDR3 sequence reads: CASSLGTQGYTEAFF. CDR3 nucleotide sequence: TGTGCCAGCAGCTTAGGCACACAGGGATACACTGAAGCTTTCTTT.